This is a list of T cell receptor beta chains from one sample in a study of cytomegalovirus exposure and HLA in healthy donors. Sequenced by immunoSEQ multiplex PCR; TCRdb stores in-frame clones only, minus some. The sample holds about 190,000 clones, about four fifths seen once. Sequences were obtained from PBMCs. The receptors here all came from a woman in her forties or fifties in good health and CMV-seronegative. Each CDR3 is given without its conserved first and last residue.

j_call v_call cdr3_aa
TRBJ2-1 TRBV5-1 ASSIPRTSGRAHEQF
TRBJ2-3 TRBV5-4 ASSLGGLAFTDTQY
TRBJ1-6 TRBV9 ASSVSPEVVTSPLH
TRBJ2-3 TRBV6-4 ASSDYPGLSTDTQY
TRBJ2-7 TRBV4-3 ASSQAVTGLYEQY
TRBJ2-7 TRBV27 ASSFPPGLAGEQY
TRBJ1-5 TRBV10-3 AISETGTGTQPQH
TRBJ2-7 TRBV6-5 ASSYPHGGGRQY
TRBJ1-6 TRBV5-1 ASSLAGVNSPLH
TRBJ1-6 TRBV2 ASTRTGGNEILSPLH
TRBJ1-6 TRBV6-1 ASVDRGYSPLH
TRBJ2-1 TRBV7-2 ASSELTGGYYNEQF
TRBJ2-2 TRBV5-4 ASSMGQAAGELF
TRBJ2-1 TRBV19 ASSVDRTSSYNEQF
TRBJ2-3 TRBV7-2 ASSLAAGAWTDTQY
TRBJ2-2 TRBV9 ASSGSSGGASGELF
TRBJ1-1 TRBV4-1 ASSLRQAVNTEAF
TRBJ1-2 TRBV19 ASSWSGYGYT
TRBJ1-1 TRBV9 ASSVVGGGNTEAF
TRBJ1-1 TRBV7-2 ASRRQGANTEAF
TRBJ1-1 TRBV6-5 ASSYIGGTEAF
TRBJ1-5 TRBV11-3 ASSLGSAAGMSQPQH
TRBJ1-2 TRBV7-2 ASSPRQGAVGGYT
TRBJ1-1 TRBV6-6 ATMPPYRGPNTEAF
TRBJ2-2 TRBV6-5 ASSRPGTRAGELF
TRBJ1-5 TRBV28 ASRTAMLNQPQH
TRBJ1-1 TRBV2 ASSGQVNTEAF
TRBJ1-1 TRBV29-1 GVEGDSTEAF
TRBJ1-2 TRBV2 ASSDVTDLGDYGYT
TRBJ1-1 TRBV28 ASRITQGGTEAF
TRBJ1-2 TRBV2 ASRTARGGYT
TRBJ2-7 TRBV7-2 ASSSSGTGTYEQY
TRBJ1-2 TRBV27 ASRYGTGLRYT
TRBJ1-3 TRBV28 ASRRQGGTGNTIY
TRBJ1-2 TRBV5-1 ASSNGGQEDT
TRBJ1-1 TRBV9 ASSAVDGGAGRTEAF
TRBJ2-4 TRBV4-3 ASSQETDRLAKNIQY
TRBJ2-6 TRBV7-2 ASRSSGANVLT
TRBJ2-1 TRBV5-1 ASSLELREQF
TRBJ2-7 TRBV7-9 ASSIQGWRPEQY
TRBJ2-7 TRBV6-5 ASSSGQYEQY
TRBJ2-2 TRBV4-1 ASSQDGAGLNTGELF
TRBJ2-7 TRBV2 ASSEAKGTGAYEQY
TRBJ2-7 TRBV4-1 ASSQGGLAGPYEQC
TRBJ1-6 TRBV27 ASSLSLPNSPLH
TRBJ1-1 TRBV19 ASSTVGNTEAF
TRBJ1-1 TRBV6-5 ASSYAGNTEAF
TRBJ1-1 TRBV29-1 SVEGGNANARTEAF
TRBJ2-5 TRBV5-4 ASSLQGMETQY
TRBJ2-5 TRBV14 ASSQDLLAGSKY
TRBJ2-2 TRBV4-3 ASSQAGTTGELF
TRBJ2-1 TRBV5-1 ASSPGLVRLNEQF
TRBJ1-2 TRBV6-6 ASSYRDRAANYGYT
TRBJ2-7 TRBV5-4 ASSSAGTGYEQY
TRBJ1-1 TRBV7-9 ASSLTGQGLGTEAF
TRBJ1-2 TRBV5-1 ASSPDPTAYLSLGYT
TRBJ2-2 TRBV4-3 ASSPKRVRLAGELF
TRBJ2-2 TRBV5-1 ASSLVAGAGTGELF
TRBJ1-6 TRBV6-5 ASSNGRRGHSPLH